This T cell receptor (beta chain) was captured by sequencing in a study of graft-versus-host responses after intestinal transplantation. At the level of the study: Transplants were multivisceral, liver-intestinal, or isolated intestinal. Every recipient had anti-thymocyte globulin induction and 2 to 4 years of tacrolimus plus steroids. Findings and caveats of the study: The study found high graft-versus-host to host-versus-graft clonal ratios in allografts of patients with graft-donor T cell macrochimerism. Recipient marrow harbored GvH clones, some of which surfaced first in ileum or blood.

Profiled with immunoSEQ multiplex PCR; TCRdb holds only in-frame clones, not every one. The data show about 41,000 clones, with roughly 96% seen just once and about 0.54% held by the top ten. In the case of this clone: Its target is not known.

The germline V and J ends were trimmed by 1 base and 2 bases, with 15 bases remaining between them. Per the germline V gene, CDR1 is MGHRA and CDR2 is YSYEKL. The CDR3 runs to 16 residues. The receptor was isolated from a human donor who was the organ donor for an intestinal transplant. Sequenced material: unstimulated CD8+ T cells sorted from spleen or lymph node cells, taken before transplant. The chain recombines TRBV4-1 with TRBJ2-7, with TRBD2 as a possible D gene (5 bases). CDR3 loop: CASSQVPAGRPYEQYF. Written as DNA, the CDR3 is TGCGCCAGCAGCCAAGTCCCTGCGGGCAGACCCTACGAGCAGTACTTC.